The clone carrying this T cell receptor (beta chain) was observed a few times. Its antigen is unidentified. Investigators isolated RNA and reverse transcribed it into cDNA to act as the sequencing template. The assay was immunoSEQ multiplex PCR, and TCRdb's table has in-frame clones only and misses some. The profile shows 120,000 or so clones, around three fifths of them singletons. Samples from alopecia areata patients were lesional scalp punch biopsies and peripheral blood. These data originate in a study of CD8+ T cells in alopecia areata. For the study at large: Treated individuals took tofacitinib by mouth, 5 to 10 mg twice daily. Findings of the study overall: Unlike in mice, where it was clearer, TCR sharing across patients was less clear, possibly HLA-related.

The sequences come from CD4+ T cells sorted from blood, collected at week 0. The receptor was isolated from a human donor with alopecia areata.

The CDR3 nucleotides are TGTGCCAGCAGTTTACAGGGGCGCACTGGAAACACCATATATTTT. Translated, it gives CASSLQGRTGNTIYF. The rearrangement uses TRBV27 and TRBJ1-3, with a weak D call TRBD1 (6 bases). CDR1 is MNHEY, CDR2 SMNVEV, per germline (reference sequence). The V end lost 2 bases, the J end lost 2 bases, and 10 bases lay between the germline ends. The CDR3 is 15 amino acids.